This T cell receptor (beta chain) is from a study of identical twins (TCRdb year 2016). With regard to the full study: The study deep-sequenced TCR alpha and beta repertoires from monozygotic twins, unrelated adults of various ages and cord blood to test whether fetal clonotypes persist. To rule out contamination, replicate twin experiments were performed at different times with different library preparation protocols. Paper-wide results and their limitations: Out-of-frame TCR alpha sequences shared between twins showed an excess of low generation-probability sequences compared with coincidental sharing between unrelated individuals. Fewer insertions were carried by abundant cord blood beta clonotypes, a similar but weaker trend appeared in young adult naive repertoires, and no such trend appeared in memory repertoires. Zero-insertion analyses could be partly confounded by invariant T cells such as MAIT and iNKT, though diverse VJ usage argued against such confounding for most clonotypes. Out-of-frame TCR alpha sharing in monozygotic twins was systematically underestimated by recombination models, whereas sharing between unrelated individuals was in agreement with the recombination models. Because the same donors could not be followed over many years, the conclusions depended on cross-sectional statistical analysis. Excess twin sharing in beta out-of-frame sequences was weaker because fewer shared sequences lowered the signal-to-noise ratio.

Libraries came from 5' RACE. TCRdb lists the instrument as Illumina HiSeq 2000. A universal primer binding site was added through template switching, and the final cDNA carried a unique molecular identifier so that TCR cDNA molecules could be counted accurately. Specific primers in the conserved constant-segment region were used to synthesize first-strand cDNA for the TCR alpha and beta chains. To control for contamination, each cDNA library was double barcoded with a SMART-Mk sample barcode plus Illumina barcodes. TruSeq adapter sequences, together with Illumina sample barcodes, were added in two successive PCR steps. Sequencing of the TCR alpha and beta cDNA libraries was done on the Illumina HiSeq platform using custom primers. In the source study's methods: Unique molecular identifiers were extracted from raw reads with MiGEC, and CDR3 positions were determined with MiXCR. Recombination models were inferred per individual with the repgenHMM and IGoR tools using an EM algorithm. Shared clonotype analysis was performed with the tcR package in R, normalizing sharing by the product of cloneset sizes. To study raw recombination without the effects of thymic and clonal selection, out-of-frame nonproductive sequences were analyzed. Using fastp trimming at Q25 and MiXCR clonotype assembly, TCRdb reanalyzed the public sequencing data and kept in-frame beta chains. Identical CDR3 protein sequences are pooled into one entry, listed with their most common genes and DNA. TCRdb's processing, not the study's, gives the V and J calls here. For this sample the table gives approximately 630,000 distinct CDR3 sequences, of which roughly 7.2% were detected only once. In total, the top ten clones hold 1.6% of the sample.

Only healthy Caucasian donors were included. The twin cohort comprised three pairs of female monozygotic twins, all aged about 18 to 29 years. RNA for TCR libraries was isolated from peripheral blood mononuclear cells. The sample holds many counts of this clonotype. No cognate antigen has been identified for it. No base quality information exists; no much larger clone differs at one position. This sample also appeared in a second study, on yellow fever vaccine responses in identical twins. From that second study: According to the authors, the vaccine-induced T cell response in identical twins seemed to be partly convergent and partly specific to each individual. In identical twins, the study followed T cell clones that responded to the vaccine with precision.

The material sequenced was PBMCs. This sequence was found in a woman between 18 and 29 years old in good health.

DNA sequence: TGTGCCAGCAGCTCCACAGGAGACCTTAACACCTTGTACAATGAGCAGTTCTTC. Its coded protein is CASSSTGDLNTLYNEQFF. This sequence uses TRBV5-6 and TRBJ2-1; the best D guess is TRBD1, with 5 bases matching. The CDR3 contains 18 residues, cysteine and phenylalanine counted. Of all the DNA, just the CDR3 is kept, 54 bases in frame from base 1. Trimming at the junction amounts to 3 bases on V and 4 bases on J, and the germline ends lie 23 bases apart. For CDR1 and CDR2, the germline V gene lists SGHDT and YYEEEE. The CDR3, completed at both ends by the reference TRBV5-6 and TRBJ2-1 genes, gives the full variable domain DAGVTQSPTHLIKTRGQQVTLRCSPKSGHDTVSWYQQALGQGPQFIFQYYEEEERQRGNFPDRFSGHQFPNYSSELNVNALLLGDSALYLCASSSTGDLNTLYNEQFFGPGTRLTVL.